This TCR beta chain is from a study of blood T cell repertoires in COVID-19. TCRdb's copy holds only in-frame clones and misses some; the assay was immunoSEQ multiplex PCR. The data contain around 60,000 clones, 88% of them singletons. The CDR3 contains 13 residues. Trimming removed 5 bases from V and 4 bases from J, with 11 bases in between. Germline loops: CDR1 SGHTA, CDR2 FQGNSA. The clonotype comes from a man between 50 and 59 years old with active COVID-19. Sequencing was performed on peripheral blood. The chain carries TRBV7-2 and TRBJ2-5; perhaps TRBD2 as D (6 bases). The CDR3 bases are TGTGCCAGCAGCGCTCAGGGAGGAGAGACCCAGTACTTC. Protein: CASSAQGGETQYF.